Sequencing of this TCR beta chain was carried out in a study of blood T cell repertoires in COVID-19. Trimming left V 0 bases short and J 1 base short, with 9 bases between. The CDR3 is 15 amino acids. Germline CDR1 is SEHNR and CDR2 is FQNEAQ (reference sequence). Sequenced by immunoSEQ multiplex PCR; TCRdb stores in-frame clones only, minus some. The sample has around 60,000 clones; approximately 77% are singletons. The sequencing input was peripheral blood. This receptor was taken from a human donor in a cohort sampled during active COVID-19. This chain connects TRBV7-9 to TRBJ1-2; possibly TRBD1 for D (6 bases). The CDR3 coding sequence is TGTGCCAGCAGCTTAGCCGAGGGGGTTAACTATGGCTACACCTTC. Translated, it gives CASSLAEGVNYGYTF.